Listed here are 29 T cell receptor beta chains from one sample, sequenced in a study of cytomegalovirus exposure and HLA in healthy donors. The PCR contained 60 Vbeta and 13 Jbeta primers. Clones were read by immunoSEQ multiplex PCR, and TCRdb kept only the in-frame ones, dropping some. The data show over 150,000 clones, about 80% seen once. What was sequenced was PBMCs. Source of these receptors: a woman aged 50 to 60 in good health and CMV-seropositive.

This chain uses TRBV15 with TRBJ1-1, with TRBD1 matching 9 bases. The CDR3 contains 15 residues. The ends lost 4 bases at V and 8 bases at J; junction bases unmatched: 11. In germline, CDR1 is LNHNV, CDR2 YYDKDF (reference sequence). Here the CDR3 reads CATSIGRTGDYEAFF. CDR3 DNA: TGTGCCACCAGCATAGGTCGGACAGGGGATTACGAAGCTTTCTTT.

The chain uses TRBV19 and TRBJ2-7; TRBD2 aligns across 9 bases. The J segment lost 5 bases and the V segment lost 5 bases, leaving 13 bases of the junction unmatched. The V gene's germline CDR1 is LNHDA and CDR2 SQIVND (reference sequence). This CDR3 has 16 amino acids. CDR3 sequence reads: CASSHLAGQDLDEQYF. In DNA form, the CDR3 reads TGTGCCAGTAGTCACCTAGCGGGACAAGACTTGGACGAGCAGTACTTC.

This clone was found a few times. The chain uses TRBV7-9 and TRBJ2-7; 7 positions match TRBD1. The V and J ends lost 5 bases and 1 base, in that order; junction bases with no gene match: 17. CDR1 and CDR2 from the germline V gene are SEHNR and FQNEAQ (reference sequence). CDR3 size: 18 residues. Here the CDR3 DNA reads TGTGCCAGCAGCCCCCGTAGGGGCGACAGGGAAAGGTCCTACGAGCAGTACTTC. Translating it yields CASSPRRGDRERSYEQYF.

The CDR3 DNA is TGTGCCAGCAGTGAATTGGCCAAGGGGGCCGAGCAGTACTTC. This codes for CASSELAKGAEQYF. The V call is TRBV6-5, the J call TRBJ2-7; 7 bases fit TRBD1. The CDR3 is made up of 14 amino acids. Germline V lookup: CDR1 MNHEY, CDR2 SVGAGI. After removal of 5 bases from V and 6 bases from J, the junction contained 10 bases not matched to a gene.

V is TRBV7-2 and J is TRBJ2-6; 8 positions match TRBD1. The J segment lost 3 bases and the V segment lost 8 bases, leaving 15 bases of the junction unmatched. The CDR3 has 18 amino acids. Germline CDR1 is SGHTA and CDR2 is FQGNSA. The CDR3 sequence is CASGLWSGGLRGANVLTF. The CDR3, as DNA: TGTGCCAGCGGTTTGTGGTCAGGGGGCCTTCGTGGGGCCAACGTCCTGACTTTC.

This clone was found a few times. V gene TRBV5-4 combines with J gene TRBJ2-7; 14 bases are a match to TRBD2. Per germline, CDR1 SGHNT and CDR2 YYREEE (reference sequence). The CDR3 totals 16 residues. V shed 5 bases, J shed 4 bases, and the junction held 8 bases outside the gene matches. CDR3 DNA sequence: TGTGCCAGCAGTACCGGGACTAGCGGGAGCTGGTACGAGCAGTACTTC. Amino acids: CASSTGTSGSWYEQYF.

The chain has TRBV11-3 and TRBJ1-6; no firm D call. CDR3 length: 13 amino acids. V lost 2 bases and J lost 11, with 10 bases in between. Germline CDR1 SGHNT, CDR2 YENEEA. CDR3 residues: CASSLSGFAPLHF. The CDR3 DNA sequence: TGTGCCAGCAGCTTATCGGGTTTTGCACCCCTCCACTTT.

The sample holds one count of this clone. The V call is TRBV15, the J call TRBJ1-3; maybe TRBD1 (6 bases). The ends were cut back, 5 bases at V and 0 bases at J, with 14 bases in the middle. This CDR3 is built from 16 residues. In germline, CDR1 is LNHNV, CDR2 YYDKDF (reference sequence). The CDR3 bases are TGTGCCACCAGCTCTACAAACAGGGTCTCTGGAAACACCATATATTTT. Residues: CATSSTNRVSGNTIYF.

This clone was seen more than once but under ten times. The V call is TRBV9, the J call TRBJ1-5; D remains unclear. The V gene's germline CDR1 is SGDLS and CDR2 YYNGEE. V was trimmed by 5 bases and J by 3 bases, leaving 9 bases between them. CDR3 length: 13 amino acids. The CDR3: CASSSSINQPQHF. Here the CDR3 DNA reads TGTGCCAGCAGTAGCAGCATCAATCAGCCCCAGCATTTT.

The rearrangement links TRBV6-1 to TRBJ1-4, with D unresolved. V dropped 6 bases and J dropped 3 bases, with 11 bases sitting between them. The CDR3 contains 14 residues. CDR1 and CDR2 (germline): MNHNS, SASEGT. CDR3 protein: CASRVSLANEKLFF. CDR3 nucleotide sequence: TGTGCCAGCAGGGTTTCCTTAGCTAATGAAAAACTGTTTTTT.

The chain joins TRBV4-3 to TRBJ2-3; D gene unclear. The CDR3 contains 15 residues. The germline CDR1 and CDR2 sequences are LGHNA and YSLEER. The ends were cut back, 1 base at V and 0 bases at J, with 8 bases in the middle. The CDR3 loop reads CASSQGGISTDTQYF. The CDR3 bases are TGCGCCAGCAGCCAAGGAGGTATTAGCACAGATACGCAGTATTTT.

This clone came up a few times. The chain is built from TRBV28 and TRBJ2-5; tentatively, D is TRBD1 (7 bases). The CDR3 runs to 15 residues. Germline V gene data show CDR1 as MDHEN and CDR2 as SYDVKM. The V and J ends lost 11 bases and 1 base respectively, with 20 bases between them. In DNA, the CDR3 is TGTGCCGGTGGCGGGGACAGAGTATCCCAAGAGACCCAGTACTTC. It encodes CAGGGDRVSQETQYF.

The rearrangement joins TRBV6-5 to TRBJ1-2; 7 bases agree with TRBD1. The CDR3 runs 15 residues. CDR1 is MNHEY, CDR2 SVGAGI, per germline. The V and J ends lost 6 bases and 4 bases, in that order; junction bases with no gene match: 11. The DNA for the CDR3 is TGTGCCAGCAGCCCCGCAGGGGGAGGTAGCTATGGCTACACCTTC. Protein product: CASSPAGGGSYGYTF.

The rearrangement links TRBV7-2 to TRBJ2-7; 9 bases are a match to TRBD1. The CDR3 contains 14 residues. Germline CDR1 reads SGHTA; CDR2 reads FQGNSA. V dropped 1 base and J dropped 6; count of bases not matched to a gene: 4. This CDR3 is CASSLGTGGAEQYF. The CDR3 DNA sequence: TGTGCCAGCAGCTTAGGAACAGGGGGCGCCGAGCAGTACTTC.

This clone was seen only once. The same CDR3 is also encoded by other DNA sequences in this sample. This chain connects TRBV5-1 to TRBJ2-5; D call uncertain. From germline, CDR1 is SGHRS and CDR2 YFSETQ. This CDR3 is built from 14 residues. V was trimmed by 0 bases and J by 2 bases, leaving 8 bases between them. CDR3 loop: CASSLVQPQETQYF. The CDR3 DNA follows: TGCGCCAGCAGCTTGGTACAGCCACAAGAGACCCAGTACTTC.

Only one count was recorded for this clone. This chain links TRBV7-2 with TRBJ2-5; D is unclear. V gave up 5 bases and J gave up 11 bases, with 18 bases separating them. The CDR3 totals 13 residues. Germline V gives CDR1 SGHTA, CDR2 FQGNSA. The CDR3 protein is CASSISPRSEQYF. CDR3 nucleotide sequence: TGTGCCAGCAGCATTAGCCCGAGGAGTGAGCAGTACTTC.

The chain employs TRBV19 and TRBJ1-2, with unresolved D. The V end lost 5 bases, the J end lost 4 bases, and 11 bases lay between the germline ends. The germline CDR1 and CDR2 sequences are LNHDA and SQIVND (reference sequence). CDR3 length: 13 amino acids. The CDR3 sequence: CASSRMAPYGYTF. Here the CDR3 DNA reads TGTGCCAGTAGTCGAATGGCCCCCTATGGCTACACCTTC.

The V and J genes are TRBV7-9 and TRBJ2-7; perhaps TRBD2 as D (5 bases). CDR1 and CDR2 (germline): SEHNR, FQNEAQ (reference sequence). Between the trimmed V and J ends, which lost 5 bases and 0 bases, there was a span of 14 bases. The CDR3 has 15 residues. CDR3 nucleotide sequence: TGTGCCAGCAGCCCGCGGTTAGGGAGCTCCTACGAGCAGTACTTC. Amino acid sequence: CASSPRLGSSYEQYF.

In this sample, this clone turned up a few times. The CDR3 loop is CASGRQGDTYEQYF. Here the CDR3 DNA reads TGTGCCAGCGGTCGACAGGGGGACACCTACGAGCAGTACTTC. This chain links TRBV6-1 with TRBJ2-7, with 9 bases aligning to TRBD1. The CDR3 is 14 amino acids. The ends lost 8 bases at V and 2 bases at J; junction bases unmatched: 7. From germline, CDR1 is MNHNS and CDR2 SASEGT.

In the case of this clone: One junction end disagrees with the germline gene, perhaps due to a read error. This sequence joins TRBV7-7 and TRBJ2-5; D may be TRBD1 (6 bases). CDR3 length: 13 amino acids. From germline, CDR1 is SSHAT and CDR2 FNYEAQ (reference sequence). The CDR3 reads CASSPTRGETQYF. The CDR3 nucleotides read TGTGCTAGCAGCCCAACAAGGGGGGAGACCCAGTACTTC.

The chain uses TRBV5-1 and TRBJ1-2; 7 bases align to TRBD1. This CDR3 has 13 amino acids. CDR1 is SGHRS and CDR2 is YFSETQ in the germline V gene. V lost 1 base, J lost 8 bases, and 5 bases stayed unmatched. The CDR3 loop is CASSLLPGGGYTF. DNA for the CDR3: TGCGCCAGCAGCTTGTTGCCAGGGGGAGGCTACACCTTC.

In DNA form, the CDR3 reads TGTGCCAGGTCGGGAGGGAGAGGTGATGAGCAGTTCTTC. This codes for CARSGGRGDEQFF. The genes are TRBV19 and TRBJ2-1; 8 bases fit TRBD2. Looked up from germline, CDR1 is LNHDA and CDR2 is SQIVND (reference sequence). The CDR3 has 13 amino acids. The V gene end was trimmed by 9 bases and the J gene end by 8 bases; junction bases not matched to a gene: 9.

Turning to this clone: At one end, the junction sequence differs from germline, possibly due to a read error. The chain employs TRBV7-6 and TRBJ1-3, with a weak D call TRBD1 (6 bases). Per germline, CDR1 SGHVS and CDR2 FNYEAQ. The CDR3 spans 14 residues. The CDR3 here is CASSLTGNGDTIYF. CDR3 sequence (DNA): TGTGCCAGCAGCCTCACAGGGAATGGAGACACCATATATTTT.

The chain is built from TRBV9 and TRBJ1-4; TRBD1 agrees at 7 bases. Germline values: CDR1 SGDLS, CDR2 YYNGEE. This CDR3 contains 15 residues. Trimming removed 2 bases from V and 3 bases from J; junction bases left unmatched: 4. The CDR3 is CASSVSTGPNEKLFF. CDR3 sequence (DNA): TGTGCCAGCAGCGTGTCGACAGGGCCTAATGAAAAACTGTTTTTT.

The chain employs TRBV4-2 and TRBJ1-1, with 7 bases matching TRBD1. CDR1 and CDR2 from the germline V gene are LGHNA and YNFKEQ. The CDR3 consists of 14 residues. J was trimmed by 5 bases and V by 3 bases; bases with no gene match: 6. The CDR3 bases are TGTGCCAGCAGCCAGGCAACAGGGGCGACTGAAGCTTTCTTT. It translates to CASSQATGATEAFF.

This chain links TRBV5-1 with TRBJ1-3; no clear D gene. Germline V gene data show CDR1 as SGHRS and CDR2 as YFSETQ. Trimming removed 0 bases from V and 0 bases from J, with 10 bases in between. The CDR3 is made up of 16 amino acids. DNA of the CDR3: TGCGCCAGCAGCTTGGACGTCCTCGGCTCTGGAAACACCATATATTTT. Translated, it gives CASSLDVLGSGNTIYF.

This chain joins TRBV27 and TRBJ2-7, with 7 bases that match TRBD1. Germline assignment: CDR1 MNHEY and CDR2 SMNVEV (reference sequence). There are 14 residues in the CDR3. After removal of 6 bases from V and 0 bases from J, the junction contained 5 bases not matched to a gene. CDR3 in amino acids: CASRGQTASYEQYF. CDR3 nucleotides: TGTGCCAGCAGGGGACAGACCGCCTCCTACGAGCAGTACTTC.

The chain employs TRBV28 and TRBJ2-7; 8 bases map to TRBD1. CDR1 and CDR2 (germline): MDHEN, SYDVKM. The CDR3 length is 14 residues. Trimming at V came to 5 bases and at J to 5 bases, leaving 8 bases not matched to a gene. The CDR3 sequence: CASSVTGDGDEQYF. Here the CDR3 DNA reads TGTGCCAGCAGTGTGACAGGGGACGGGGACGAGCAGTACTTC.

The count of this clone is one. The chain employs TRBV4-3 and TRBJ2-7; possibly TRBD2 for D (5 bases). The V gene's germline CDR1 is LGHNA and CDR2 YSLEER. The CDR3 consists of 15 residues. The V and J ends lost 0 bases and 4 bases respectively, with 13 bases between them. The chain's CDR3 is CASSQESRDSYEQYF. In nucleotides, the CDR3 is TGCGCCAGCAGCCAAGAATCTCGGGATTCTTACGAGCAGTACTTC.